This TCR beta chain was observed in a study of cytotoxic CD8 clonotypes in ibrutinib-treated CLL. Whole-study context: Responses comprised 25 or so partial and 2 complete; at median roughly 64 months, approximately 15 remained remitted and about 12 progressed.

The method was immunoSEQ multiplex PCR; TCRdb's version includes in-frame clones alone and lacks a portion of them. The profile shows about 160,000 clones, 81% of them singletons. CDR1 is LNHDA and CDR2 is SQIVND in the germline V gene (reference sequence). CDR3 length: 13 amino acids. The V gene lost 5 bases and the J gene lost 5 bases, with 10 bases spanning the gap. From cryopreserved PBMCs came roughly 2 micrograms of genomic DNA used for TCR beta libraries. V usage is TRBV19 and J usage is TRBJ2-4; a weak D match, TRBD1 (5 bases). The specimen comprised PBMCs, sampled after 12 months of ibrutinib treatment. This receptor was taken from a human donor with chronic lymphocytic leukemia. Written as DNA, the CDR3 is TGTGCCAGTAGTTCCAGGGAAGAAAACATTCAGTACTTC. Translating gives CASSSREENIQYF.